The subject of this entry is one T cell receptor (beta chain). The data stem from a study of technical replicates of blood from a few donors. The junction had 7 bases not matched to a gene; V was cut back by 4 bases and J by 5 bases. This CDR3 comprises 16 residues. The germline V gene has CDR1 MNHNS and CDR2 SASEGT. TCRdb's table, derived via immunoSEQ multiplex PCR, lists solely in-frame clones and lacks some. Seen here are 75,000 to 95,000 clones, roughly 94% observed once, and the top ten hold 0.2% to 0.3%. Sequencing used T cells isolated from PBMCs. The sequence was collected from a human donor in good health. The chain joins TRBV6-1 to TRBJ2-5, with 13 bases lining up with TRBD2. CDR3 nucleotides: TGTGCCAGCAGTGGGACTAGCGGGAGTTTATCGGAGACCCAGTACTTC. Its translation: CASSGTSGSLSETQYF.